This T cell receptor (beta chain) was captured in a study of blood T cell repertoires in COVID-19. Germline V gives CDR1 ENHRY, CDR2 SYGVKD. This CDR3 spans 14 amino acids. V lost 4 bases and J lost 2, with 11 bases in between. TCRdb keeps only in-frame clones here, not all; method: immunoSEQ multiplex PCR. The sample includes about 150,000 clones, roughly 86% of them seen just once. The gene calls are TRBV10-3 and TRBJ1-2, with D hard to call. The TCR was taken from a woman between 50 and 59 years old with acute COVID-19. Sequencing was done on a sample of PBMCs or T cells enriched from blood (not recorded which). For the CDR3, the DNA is TGTGCCATCAGTGCCCGGGAAACAAACTATGGCTACACCTTC. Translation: CAISARETNYGYTF.